The 25 T cell receptor beta chains presented below share a single source sample, sequenced in a study of cytomegalovirus exposure and HLA in healthy donors. This PCR relied on a set of 60 Vbeta primers and 13 Jbeta primers. Method: immunoSEQ multiplex PCR; TCRdb's copy keeps in-frame clones and lacks some. The profile shows fewer than 200,000 clones, 70% to 85% of them singletons. The specimen was PBMCs. The receptors stem from a girl between 2 and 10 years old in good health and CMV-seropositive.

This clone came up once. The V and J genes are TRBV4-1 and TRBJ2-3; D may be TRBD2 (6 bases). Germline CDR1 MGHRA, CDR2 YSYEKL. Trimming pared 1 base from V and 0 bases from J, leaving 17 bases between. The length of the CDR3 is 18 residues. Here the CDR3 DNA reads TGCGCCAGCAGCCAAGGGGGACTTCCCTTCACTAGCACAGATACGCAGTATTTT. Amino acids: CASSQGGLPFTSTDTQYF.

V is TRBV6-1 and J is TRBJ1-4; 8 nucleotides agree with TRBD1. CDR3 size: 14 residues. Germline trimming cut 6 bases from V and 7 bases from J; bases unmatched to any gene: 7. From germline, CDR1 is MNHNS and CDR2 SASEGT. The CDR3 is CASSLDRGGEKLFF. DNA for the CDR3: TGTGCCAGCAGCCTCGACAGGGGTGGTGAAAAACTGTTTTTT.

V is TRBV5-1 and J is TRBJ1-2; 7 bases line up with TRBD1. The CDR3 totals 14 residues. Unmatched junction bases numbered 2, after V lost 1 base and J lost 2 bases. The germline CDR1 and CDR2 sequences are SGHRS and YFSETQ. The CDR3 region is CASSLPTGNYGYTF. The CDR3 DNA is TGCGCCAGCAGCTTGCCGACAGGGAACTATGGCTACACCTTC. Full variable domain (missing parts from reference TRBV5-1 and TRBJ1-2): KAGVTQTPRYLIKTRGQQVTLSCSPISGHRSVSWYQQTPGQGLQFLFEYFSETQRNKGNFPGRFSGRQFSNSRSEMNVSTLELGDSALYLCASSLPTGNYGYTFGSGTRLTVV.

CDR3 in amino acids: CASSLPVLGARNSPLHF. The CDR3 DNA reads as TGTGCCAGCAGCTTGCCCGTGCTCGGCGCGCGGAATTCACCCCTCCACTTT. The rearrangement uses TRBV7-8 and TRBJ1-6; D unclear. This CDR3 contains 17 residues. The V end was cut by 3 bases, the J end by 7 bases, with 19 bases between. Germline V gene sequence: CDR1 SGHVS, CDR2 FQNEAQ.

The chain employs TRBV11-1 and TRBJ2-7; 7 bases match TRBD2. V lost 5 bases, J lost 1 base, and 8 bases stayed unmatched. This CDR3 spans 15 amino acids. Germline CDR1 and CDR2: SGHAT and FQDESV (reference sequence). The chain's CDR3 is CASSAGLGGSYEQYF. For the CDR3, the DNA is TGTGCCAGCAGCGCGGGACTCGGGGGGTCCTACGAGCAGTACTTC.

A single count supports this clone. The chain is built from TRBV14 and TRBJ2-2; 7 nucleotides align to TRBD2. V trimming: 2 bases; J trimming: 4 bases; junction bases outside the gene matches: 13. Germline values: CDR1 SGHDN, CDR2 FVKESK. CDR3 length: 18 amino acids. CDR3 loop: CASSQSLGGRSLTGELFF. The CDR3 bases are TGTGCCAGCAGCCAATCCTTGGGAGGGAGGAGCCTCACCGGGGAGCTGTTTTTT.

This clone was observed a few times. This sequence joins TRBV2 and TRBJ1-1, with TRBD1 as a possible D gene (5 bases). Trimming cost V 0 bases and J 4 bases, with 12 bases left between them. There are 15 residues in the CDR3. The germline gives CDR1 SNHLY, CDR2 FYNNEI. The CDR3 coding sequence is TGTGCCAGCAGTGAAGCGATCGGGGGGGGCACTGAAGCTTTCTTT. This codes for CASSEAIGGGTEAFF.

This chain uses TRBV20-1 with TRBJ1-2; TRBD1 agrees at 7 bases. The germline V gene has CDR1 DFQATT and CDR2 SNEGSKA (reference sequence). The J segment lost 8 bases and the V segment lost 6 bases, leaving 6 bases of the junction unmatched. CDR3 length: 11 amino acids. CDR3 protein: CSAPTGVGYTF. CDR3 DNA: TGCAGTGCACCTACAGGGGTCGGCTACACCTTC.

The chain is built from TRBV30 and TRBJ1-2, with D uncertain. Germline V gene lookup returns CDR1 GTSNPN and CDR2 SVGIG (reference sequence). The length of the CDR3 is 11 residues. V was cut by 2 bases and J by 7 bases, with 8 bases left in between. The CDR3 DNA reads as TGTGCCTGGAGTCAGGTCGGTGGCTACACCTTC. It encodes CAWSQVGGYTF.

The genes are TRBV4-1 and TRBJ1-1; the D gene is possibly TRBD1 (5 bases). CDR1 is MGHRA and CDR2 is YSYEKL in the germline V gene. V lost 1 base, J lost 0 bases, and 9 bases lay in between. There are 15 residues in the CDR3. CDR3 nucleotides: TGCGCCAGCAGCCAAGTCCGGGGGATGAACACTGAAGCTTTCTTT. This codes for CASSQVRGMNTEAFF.

V usage is TRBV5-6 and J usage is TRBJ2-1; 7 positions agree with TRBD2. V lost 0 bases and J lost 1; bases outside the gene matches: 7. Looked up from germline, CDR1 is SGHDT and CDR2 is YYEEEE. This CDR3 spans 17 amino acids. The CDR3, as DNA: TGTGCCAGCAGCTTGGGGACTGGGCGGGAGTCCTACAATGAGCAGTTCTTC. Protein: CASSLGTGRESYNEQFF.

V and J are TRBV4-2 and TRBJ2-7; D uncertain. This CDR3 has 16 residues. Between the trimmed V and J ends, which lost 4 bases and 6 bases, there was a span of 22 bases. Germline V gene sequence: CDR1 LGHNA, CDR2 YNFKEQ. The CDR3, as DNA: TGTGCCAGCAGCCCATACTTCCCTCCGAGATCGGGCGAGCAGTACTTC. This gives the protein CASSPYFPPRSGEQYF.

This chain connects TRBV28 to TRBJ2-2; TRBD2 matches at 11 bases. V shed 10 bases, J shed 3 bases, and the junction held 1 base outside the gene matches. The germline CDR1 and CDR2 sequences are MDHEN and SYDVKM. CDR3 length: 13 residues. The CDR3 bases are TGTGCCACACTAGCGGGAGACACCGGGGAGCTGTTTTTT. This encodes CATLAGDTGELFF. Full variable domain (rest looked up from reference TRBV28 and TRBJ2-2): DVKVTQSSRYLVKRTGEKVFLECVQDMDHENMFWYRQDPGLGLRLIYFSYDVKMKEKGDIPEGYSVSREKKERFSLILESASTNQTSMYLCATLAGDTGELFFGEGSRLTVL.

The V and J genes are TRBV9 and TRBJ1-3; possible D gene TRBD1, 5 bases. Trimming stripped 2 bases from V and 7 bases from J, with 16 bases between. Germline-derived CDR1 and CDR2 are SGDLS and YYNGEE. This CDR3 contains 15 residues. The CDR3 DNA follows: TGTGCCAGCAGCGTTCAGGGATCCTGGTATAACACCATATATTTT. This encodes CASSVQGSWYNTIYF.

The chain couples TRBV4-1 to TRBJ2-2; no firm D call. This CDR3 region has 15 residues. CDR1 MGHRA and CDR2 YSYEKL come from the germline V gene. Trimming removed 1 base at V and 6 bases at J, with 12 bases between. The DNA for the CDR3 is TGCGCCAGCAGCCAAGTTCCCCCATCGGCCGGGGAGCTGTTTTTT. Residues: CASSQVPPSAGELFF.

DNA of the CDR3: TGTGCCAGCCCCCGGACAGGGGTCTACAATGAGCAGTTCTTC. Protein product: CASPRTGVYNEQFF. V gene TRBV6-1 combines with J gene TRBJ2-1; 9 nucleotides match TRBD1. Germline V gene lookup returns CDR1 MNHNS and CDR2 SASEGT. Unmatched junction bases numbered 5, after V lost 8 bases and J lost 3 bases. The CDR3 loop spans 14 amino acids.

The CDR3 nucleotides are TGCGCCAGCAGCCAATTACAGGGAGATCGAGCTTTCTTT. Its translation: CASSQLQGDRAFF. The chain is built from TRBV4-1 and TRBJ1-1, with TRBD1 as a possible D gene (6 bases). The CDR3 consists of 13 residues. V shed 2 bases and J shed 10 bases, with 14 bases lying between them. The V gene's germline CDR1 is MGHRA and CDR2 YSYEKL.

V gene TRBV29-1 combines with J gene TRBJ2-7; a weak D match, TRBD2 (5 bases). The CDR3 has 12 amino acids. The V and J ends lost 5 bases and 2 bases respectively, with 10 bases between them. Per the germline V gene, CDR1 is SQVTM and CDR2 is ANQGSEA. The CDR3 DNA reads as TGCAGCGTTCTTCGGGGAGCCTACGAGCAGTACTTC. Protein product: CSVLRGAYEQYF.

Comments on this clone: Here the CDR3 omits its conserved ending phenylalanine or tryptophan, so a read error is the likely source. The chain joins TRBV15 to TRBJ2-7; perhaps TRBD2 as D (6 bases). The CDR3 has 16 residues. V lost 2 bases, J lost 5 bases, and 19 bases lay in between. CDR1 and CDR2 (germline): LNHNV, YYDKDF (reference sequence). The CDR3 reads CATSRPSGRDLDEQYL. In nucleotides, the CDR3 is TGTGCCACCAGCAGACCGTCGGGGCGGGATTTGGACGAGCAGTACCTC.

The chain is built from TRBV27 and TRBJ2-1; 9 bases match TRBD2. Trimming took 3 bases from V and 2 from J; bases not matched to a gene: 2. Germline CDR1 is MNHEY and CDR2 is SMNVEV (reference sequence). This CDR3 has 15 residues. The CDR3 is CASSLGLAPYNEQFF. CDR3 DNA sequence: TGTGCCAGCAGTTTGGGACTAGCCCCCTACAATGAGCAGTTCTTC.

The genes are TRBV4-1 and TRBJ2-7; possibly TRBD2 for D (6 bases). Trimming took 2 bases from V and 2 from J, leaving 13 bases between them. Germline V gene sequence: CDR1 MGHRA, CDR2 YSYEKL. The CDR3 extends over 15 amino acids. The CDR3 nucleotides read TGCGCCAGCAGCCAAACATGGGGGGAAACCTACGAGCAGTACTTC. It is translated as CASSQTWGETYEQYF.

This clone was observed once. The CDR3 spells CAISAQGQRSSNQPQHF. For the CDR3, the DNA is TGTGCCATCAGTGCCCAGGGACAGCGGAGTAGCAATCAGCCCCAGCATTTT. The chain links TRBV10-3 to TRBJ1-5, with TRBD1 matching 7 bases. V shed 4 bases and J 0 bases; nucleotides not matched to a gene: 9. CDR3 length: 17 amino acids. Per germline, CDR1 ENHRY and CDR2 SYGVKD.

The rearrangement links TRBV28 to TRBJ2-5; a possible D gene is TRBD2 (5 bases). The germline V gene encodes CDR1 MDHEN and CDR2 SYDVKM. Trimming stripped 2 bases from V and 2 bases from J, with 6 bases between. This CDR3 region has 13 residues. This CDR3 reads CASSLRGQETQYF. As DNA, the CDR3 is TGTGCCAGCAGTTTAAGAGGGCAAGAGACCCAGTACTTC.

V gene TRBV2 combines with J gene TRBJ2-2; D may be TRBD1 (6 bases). Trimming stripped 6 bases from V and 6 bases from J, with 11 bases between. This CDR3 contains 13 residues. Germline lookup yields CDR1 SNHLY and CDR2 FYNNEI. CDR3 nucleotide sequence: TGTGCCAGCAGGACAGGTGGCCCCGGGGAGCTGTTTTTT. It yields the protein CASRTGGPGELFF. Using reference TRBV2 and TRBJ2-2 for the parts outside the CDR3, the full variable domain is EPEVTQTPSHQVTQMGQEVILRCVPISNHLYFYWYRQILGQKVEFLVSFYNNEISEKSEIFDDQFSVERPDGSNFTLKIRSTKLEDSAMYFCASRTGGPGELFFGEGSRLTVL.

The genes are TRBV5-6 and TRBJ1-2, with 8 positions matching TRBD1. Per germline, CDR1 SGHDT and CDR2 YYEEEE. The trim removed 4 bases at V and 4 bases at J, leaving 9 bases unmatched. The CDR3 loop spans 15 amino acids. CDR3 DNA sequence: TGTGCCAGCAGCACTTACCGGACAGGGATCTATGGCTACACCTTC. Amino acids: CASSTYRTGIYGYTF. The whole variable domain, remainder taken from reference TRBV5-6 and TRBJ1-2, is DAGVTQSPTHLIKTRGQQVTLRCSPKSGHDTVSWYQQALGQGPQFIFQYYEEEERQRGNFPDRFSGHQFPNYSSELNVNALLLGDSALYLCASSTYRTGIYGYTFGSGTRLTVV.